The 19 T cell receptor beta chains below were found in one sample sequenced in a study of T-cell memory formation after mild COVID-19. TCRdb reanalysed the 5' RACE reads using MiXCR and keeps one entry per CDR3 protein. Counted here are just under 550,000 distinct CDR3 sequences, roughly 20% occurring once; the ten biggest clones make up 12%. The source material was PBMCs or a T cell subset sorted from them (not recorded which). These receptors came from an adult woman who had mild COVID-19 (a few samples of this study predate the infection). Cell type and time point are not known.

The chain links TRBV7-2 to TRBJ2-7; D uncertain. The germline gives CDR1 SGHTA, CDR2 FQGNSA. This CDR3 has 14 residues. With 5 bases removed from V and 3 bases from J, the gap between germline ends came to 14 bases. The CDR3 DNA reads as TGTGCCAGCAGCCTGGGGTCAGCGCGCTACGAGCAGTACTTC. Its protein product is CASSLGSARYEQYF.

This clonotype was observed a handful of times. The J gene is TRBJ1-3, the V gene TRBV25-1, with D maybe TRBD1 (5 bases). CDR3 size: 14 residues. CDR1 is MGHDK and CDR2 is SYGVNS in the germline V gene. The V and J ends lost 3 bases and 5 bases respectively, with 11 bases between them. The CDR3 sequence: CASSEAGYRNTIYF. Written as DNA, the CDR3 is TGTGCCAGCAGTGAGGCAGGGTACAGAAACACCATATATTTT.

This clonotype was counted between two and nine times. The CDR3 here is CASSVAREQYF. CDR3 DNA: TGTGCCAGCAGTGTCGCACGGGAGCAGTACTTC. The chain carries TRBV7-2 and TRBJ2-7; D remains unclear. The CDR3 is made up of 11 amino acids. The V gene lost 6 bases and the J gene lost 7 bases, with 10 bases spanning the gap. Germline CDR1 reads SGHTA; CDR2 reads FQGNSA.

The table lists this clonotype with a few counts. The rearrangement joins TRBV5-1 to TRBJ2-5; possibly TRBD2 for D (5 bases). Germline V gene data show CDR1 as SGHRS and CDR2 as YFSETQ. Trimming pared 0 bases from V and 0 bases from J, leaving 6 bases between. This CDR3 is built from 14 residues. The CDR3 loop reads CASSLDGNQETQYF. In DNA form, the CDR3 reads TGCGCCAGCAGCTTGGACGGGAACCAAGAGACCCAGTACTTC.

This clonotype was seen a handful of times. This sequence joins TRBV7-8 and TRBJ2-1; D unclear. The CDR3 contains 13 residues. Between the trimmed V and J ends, which lost 1 base and 7 bases, there was a span of 8 bases. CDR1 SGHVS and CDR2 FQNEAQ come from the germline V gene. In DNA form, the CDR3 reads TGTGCCAGCAGCTTAGGGACGCCTAATGAGCAGTTCTTC. Its translation: CASSLGTPNEQFF.

V usage is TRBV20-1 and J usage is TRBJ1-6, with TRBD1 matching 12 bases. Germline V gene lookup returns CDR1 DFQATT and CDR2 SNEGSKA (reference sequence). The CDR3 is 17 amino acids. V shed 0 bases and J 8 bases; nucleotides not matched to a gene: 8. CDR3 nucleotide sequence: TGCAGTGCTAGAGATGCGGGACAGGGGGCGGTGGATTCACCCCTCCACTTT. It translates to CSARDAGQGAVDSPLHF.

This chain uses TRBV7-2 with TRBJ2-3, with D perhaps TRBD2 (6 bases). The CDR3 has 16 amino acids. Germline CDR1 SGHTA, CDR2 FQGNSA. V was cut by 0 bases and J by 3 bases, with 13 bases left in between. CDR3 DNA: TGTGCCAGCAGCTTAGCTGCGGGGAGAGCAACAGATACGCAGTATTTT. Residues: CASSLAAGRATDTQYF.

V and J are TRBV7-2 and TRBJ1-1; TRBD1 is a possible D gene (5 bases). V was clipped by 1 base and J by 1 base, with 13 bases between them. The CDR3 runs 16 residues. Germline V gives CDR1 SGHTA, CDR2 FQGNSA. Here the CDR3 reads CASSLGKGRPNTEAFF. CDR3 coding DNA: TGTGCCAGCAGCTTAGGCAAGGGACGGCCGAACACTGAAGCTTTCTTT.

This chain joins TRBV5-5 and TRBJ1-2; D call uncertain. The V end was cut by 7 bases, the J end by 3 bases, with 16 bases between. The CDR3 sequence is 14 residues long. Germline values: CDR1 SGHKS, CDR2 YYEKEE (reference sequence). The CDR3 DNA reads TGTGCCAGCGGTCAAACCTCCTGGGACTATGGCTACACCTTC. Amino acid sequence: CASGQTSWDYGYTF.

The rearrangement links TRBV19 to TRBJ2-1; perhaps D is TRBD1 or TRBD2 (5 bases each). V lost 5 bases, J lost 6 bases, and 14 bases lay in between. Per the germline V gene, CDR1 is LNHDA and CDR2 is SQIVND (reference sequence). CDR3 length: 14 amino acids. CDR3 residues: CASSQIGDRNEQFF. CDR3 DNA: TGTGCCAGTAGTCAGATCGGGGACCGCAATGAGCAGTTCTTC.

This clonotype has ten or more counts. This chain links TRBV4-1 with TRBJ2-5; D is ambiguous. Germline assignment: CDR1 MGHRA and CDR2 YSYEKL. V lost 2 bases and J lost 1, with 8 bases in between. There are 14 residues in the CDR3. The CDR3 DNA is TGCGCCAGCAGCCAAAAAGACTTCCAAGAGACCCAGTACTTC. Translated, it gives CASSQKDFQETQYF.

In this sample, this clonotype turned up a few times. V is TRBV5-1 and J is TRBJ2-3, with 12 bases aligning to TRBD2. Per germline, CDR1 SGHRS and CDR2 YFSETQ. The junction had 9 bases not matched to a gene; V was cut back by 4 bases and J by 6 bases. The CDR3 runs 16 residues. The CDR3 here is CASSIGTSGPGDTQYF. The CDR3 DNA is TGCGCCAGCAGCATTGGGACTAGCGGGCCGGGGGATACGCAGTATTTT.

This chain links TRBV19 with TRBJ2-7; tentatively, D is TRBD2 (5 bases). CDR1 is LNHDA and CDR2 is SQIVND in the germline V gene (reference sequence). With 3 bases removed from V and 3 bases from J, the gap between germline ends came to 21 bases. This CDR3 is 17 amino acids long. The CDR3 region is CASSIFGPPLEGYEQYF. CDR3 sequence (DNA): TGTGCCAGTAGTATTTTCGGACCTCCATTAGAGGGCTACGAGCAGTACTTC.

This clonotype was observed a handful of times. This rearrangement joins TRBV12-3 or TRBV12-4 to TRBJ1-1; D gene uncertain. There are 13 residues in the CDR3. V was trimmed by 8 bases and J by 8 bases, leaving 18 bases between them. CDR3 sequence (DNA): TGTGCCAGCCGCCGGTCATTGGTTACAGAAGCTTTCTTT. Translated: CASRRSLVTEAFF.

The chain uses TRBV5-6 and TRBJ1-6; TRBD1 might be the D (5 bases). Per the germline V gene, CDR1 is SGHDT and CDR2 is YYEEEE. With 1 base removed from V and 10 bases from J, the gap between germline ends came to 15 bases. The CDR3 loop spans 15 amino acids. CDR3 bases: TGTGCCAGCAGCTTGACAGGACTTGGCGACTCACCCCTCCACTTT. Its translation: CASSLTGLGDSPLHF.

This clonotype was seen a single time. The chain carries TRBV5-1 and TRBJ2-3, with TRBD1 identical over 8 bases. The CDR3 length is 15 residues. V lost 0 bases to trimming and J lost 4 bases; unmatched junction nucleotides: 4. In germline, CDR1 is SGHRS, CDR2 YFSETQ. The CDR3 DNA reads as TGCGCCAGCAGCTTGGGGCAGGGGGCCCCAGATACGCAGTATTTT. Translating gives CASSLGQGAPDTQYF.

This clonotype was picked up a small number of times. The chain joins TRBV7-9 to TRBJ2-3; either TRBD1 or TRBD2 may fit D (5 bases each). The germline V and J ends were trimmed by 2 bases and 1 base, with 10 bases remaining between them. The V gene's germline CDR1 is SEHNR and CDR2 FQNEAQ (reference sequence). The length of the CDR3 is 15 residues. The CDR3 is CASSLRGDRTDTQYF. The CDR3 region has the DNA TGTGCCAGCAGCTTAAGAGGGGACCGCACAGATACGCAGTATTTT.

V is TRBV12-3 or TRBV12-4 and J is TRBJ2-7, with 10 bases matching TRBD2. V was pared by 6 bases and J by 0 bases, with 8 bases of the junction left unmatched. This CDR3 contains 16 residues. CDR3 DNA sequence: TGTGCCAGCAGCGACACCGGGACTAGCGACTCCTACGAGCAGTACTTC. Translating it yields CASSDTGTSDSYEQYF.

This chain connects TRBV30 to TRBJ2-1; D is possibly TRBD2 (5 bases). The V end lost 5 bases, the J end lost 5 bases, and 7 bases lay between the germline ends. The CDR3 has 11 residues. CDR1 is GTSNPN and CDR2 is SVGIG in the germline V gene (reference sequence). The CDR3 sequence: CAWGLNNEQFF. CDR3 coding DNA: TGTGCCTGGGGACTTAACAATGAGCAGTTCTTC.